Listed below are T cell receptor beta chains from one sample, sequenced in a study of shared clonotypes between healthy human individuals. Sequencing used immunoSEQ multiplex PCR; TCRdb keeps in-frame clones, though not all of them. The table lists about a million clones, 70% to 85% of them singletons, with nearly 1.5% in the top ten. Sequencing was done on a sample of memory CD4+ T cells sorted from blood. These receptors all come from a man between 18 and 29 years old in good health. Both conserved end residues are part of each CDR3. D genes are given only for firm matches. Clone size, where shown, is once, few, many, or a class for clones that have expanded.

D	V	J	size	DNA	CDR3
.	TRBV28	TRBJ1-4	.	TGTGCCAGCAGTTTGGTGAGCATACGTGAAAAACTGTTTTTT	CASSLVSIREKLFF
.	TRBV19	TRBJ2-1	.	TGTGCCAGTAGTATCCAAACCCTCAATGAGCAGTTCTTC	CASSIQTLNEQFF
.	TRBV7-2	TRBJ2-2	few	TGTGCCAGCAGCTTATGGGGGGCTAGCTCCCACGGGGAGCTGTTTTTT	CASSLWGASSHGELFF
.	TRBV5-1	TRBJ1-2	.	TGCGCCAGCACCGACCAGGGCGGGAACTATGGCTACACCTTC	CASTDQGGNYGYTF
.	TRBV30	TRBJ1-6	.	TGTGCCTGCCAAACCGGGACTAACAATTCACCCCTCCACTTT	CACQTGTNNSPLHF
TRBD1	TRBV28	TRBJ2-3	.	TGTGCCAGCAGTTCCCCCGGGACAGGGGGCAAAGATACGCAGTATTTT	CASSSPGTGGKDTQYF
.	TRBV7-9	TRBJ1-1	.	TGTGCCAGCAGCCTAATGGCTGACACTGAAGCTTTCTTT	CASSLMADTEAFF
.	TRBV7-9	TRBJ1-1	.	TGTGCCAGCAAGCTTGGGCACTTGAACACTGAAGCTTTCTTT	CASKLGHLNTEAFF
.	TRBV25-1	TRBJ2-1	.	TGTGCCAGCAGTGATATACAGCGCTACAATGAGCAGTTCTTC	CASSDIQRYNEQFF
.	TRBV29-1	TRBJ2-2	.	TGCAGCGTGTATGACAGCGGGGAGCTGTTTTTT	CSVYDSGELFF
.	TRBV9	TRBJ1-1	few	TGTGCCAGCAAACCCCGTTCCTTCAAGGACACTGAAGCTTTCTTT	CASKPRSFKDTEAFF
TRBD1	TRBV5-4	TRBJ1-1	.	TGTGCCAGCAGCGTACAGGGGATGGTGGCTGAAGCTTTCTTT	CASSVQGMVAEAFF
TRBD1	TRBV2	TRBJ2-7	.	TGTGCCAGCCGTCAGGGGGCCCACGAGCAGTACTTC	CASRQGAHEQYF
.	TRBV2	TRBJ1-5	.	TGTGCCAGCAATCCACAGGTTTCTAGCAATCAGCCCCAGCATTTT	CASNPQVSSNQPQHF
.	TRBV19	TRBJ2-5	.	TGTGCCAGTAGTATATCGCTGTACGAGACCCAGTACTTC	CASSISLYETQYF
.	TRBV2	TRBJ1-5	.	TGTGCCAGTTCACGTGCAGAGAATCAGCCCCAGCATTTT	CASSRAENQPQHF
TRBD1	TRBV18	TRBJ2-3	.	TGTGCCAGCGAGATCGGACAGGCGGAGTATTTT	CASEIGQAEYF
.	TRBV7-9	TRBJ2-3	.	TGTGCCAGCAGCTTAGTGGGGGGCGGAGGGACAGATACGCAGTATTTT	CASSLVGGGGTDTQYF
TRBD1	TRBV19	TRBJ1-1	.	TGTGCCAGTAGCCCGGGACAGGGGTTTGAAGCTTTCTTT	CASSPGQGFEAFF
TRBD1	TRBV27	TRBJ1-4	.	TGTGCCAGCAGTACATCCCGCCAACGGGGACAGGGGAATGAAAAACTGTTTTTT	CASSTSRQRGQGNEKLFF
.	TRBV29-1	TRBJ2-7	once	TGCAGCGTTGGAGAGGGACCCTACGAGCAGTACTTC	CSVGEGPYEQYF
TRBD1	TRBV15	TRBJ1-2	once	TGTGCCACCAGCAGAGCGACAGGGCGGAACGGCTACACCTTC	CATSRATGRNGYTF
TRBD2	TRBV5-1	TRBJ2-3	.	TGCGCCAGCAGCTTCGAGACTAGCGGGAGGGGAGATACGCAGTATTTT	CASSFETSGRGDTQYF
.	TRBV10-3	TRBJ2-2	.	TGTGCCATCAGTGTTAGGGACACAGACGGGGAGCTGTTTTTT	CAISVRDTDGELFF
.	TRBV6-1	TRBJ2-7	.	TGTGCCAGCAGTTCACCCCTGAGGGTATACGAGCAGTACTTC	CASSSPLRVYEQYF
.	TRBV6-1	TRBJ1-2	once	TGTGCCAGCAGGCTAGGGGACTATGGCTACACCTTC	CASRLGDYGYTF
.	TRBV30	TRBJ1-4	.	TGTGCCTGGAGTGGGCAGGGCGGCGAAAAACTGTTTTTT	CAWSGQGGEKLFF
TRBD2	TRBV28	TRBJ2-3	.	TGTGCCAGCAGGGAAATGGGACTAGCGGGAGGGGATACGCAGTATTTT	CASREMGLAGGDTQYF
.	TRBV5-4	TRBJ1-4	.	TGTGCCAGCAGCTTTGAGGGGAGGGAAAAACTGTTTTTT	CASSFEGREKLFF
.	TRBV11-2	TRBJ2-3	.	TGTGCCAGCAGCTTAGGTGGGGGAGTGGTAGATACGCAGTATTTT	CASSLGGGVVDTQYF
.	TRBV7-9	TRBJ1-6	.	TGTGCCAGCAGCTTACAGAGGTCTTTTGACTCCTATAATTCACCCCTCCACTTT	CASSLQRSFDSYNSPLHF
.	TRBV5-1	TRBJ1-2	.	TGCGCCAGCAGACGCCCCCAGGACTATGGCTACACCTTC	CASRRPQDYGYTF
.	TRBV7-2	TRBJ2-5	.	TGTGCCAGCAGCTTAGTAGCAGGGTCAGCAGAGACCCAGTACTTC	CASSLVAGSAETQYF
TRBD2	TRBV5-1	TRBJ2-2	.	TGCGCCAGCTCCTCTGGGGAGGGGAACACCGGGGAGCTGTTTTTT	CASSSGEGNTGELFF
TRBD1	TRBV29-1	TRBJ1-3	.	TGCAGCGTTCGTCCCGGGACAGCTAACTCTGGAAACACCATATATTTT	CSVRPGTANSGNTIYF
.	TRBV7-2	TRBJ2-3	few	TGTGCCAGCAGCTTGGACGGTAGCACAGATACGCAGTATTTT	CASSLDGSTDTQYF
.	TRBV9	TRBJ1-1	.	TGTGCCAGCAGCGTAGTGGAGAGGAACACTGAAGCTTTCTTT	CASSVVERNTEAFF
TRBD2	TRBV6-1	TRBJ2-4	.	TGTGCCAGCAGTGGGGGAGTAGCGGGAGGGCCCAAAAACATTCAGTACTTC	CASSGGVAGGPKNIQYF
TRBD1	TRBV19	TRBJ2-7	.	TGTGCCAGGTTACAGGGGGCCCTTCATTCGGTTCACGAGCAGTACTTC	CARLQGALHSVHEQYF
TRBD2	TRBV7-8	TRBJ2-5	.	TGTGCCAGCAGCTTAGTCGGGGGGCAAGAGACCCAGTACTTC	CASSLVGGQETQYF
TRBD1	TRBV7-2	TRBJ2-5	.	TGTGCCAGCAGCTGGACAGGCGGAGAGACCCAGTACTTC	CASSWTGGETQYF
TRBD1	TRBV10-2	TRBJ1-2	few	TGCGCCAGCAGTGAGTCATCGAGGGACAGTGGCTATGGCTACACCTTC	CASSESSRDSGYGYTF
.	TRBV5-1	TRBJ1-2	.	TGCGCCAGCAGCGCGGGGACACAGGCCTATGGCTACACCTTC	CASSAGTQAYGYTF
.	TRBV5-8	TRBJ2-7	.	TGTGCCAGCAGCGATTCAAGGATCGGCTCCTACGAGCAGTACTTC	CASSDSRIGSYEQYF
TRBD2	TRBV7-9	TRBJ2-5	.	TGTGCCAGCAGCTTAATTAGTAGCGGGGGGATAGAGACCCAGTACTTC	CASSLISSGGIETQYF
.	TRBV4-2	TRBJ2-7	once	TGTGCCAGCAGCCAAGAGGACTATACCGAGCAGTACTTC	CASSQEDYTEQYF
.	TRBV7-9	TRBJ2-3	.	TGTGCCAGCAGCTTCCGGGACGGCACAGATACGCAGTATTTT	CASSFRDGTDTQYF
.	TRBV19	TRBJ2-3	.	TGTGCCAGTAGTATTGAGGGAGCAGATACGCAGTATTTT	CASSIEGADTQYF
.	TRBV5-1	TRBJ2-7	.	TGCGCCAGCAGCTTCACCCGCGGGGGCGCAACCGAGCAGTACTTC	CASSFTRGGATEQYF
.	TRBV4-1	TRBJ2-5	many	TGCGCCAGCAGACACGCGGGTCAAGAGACCCAGTACTTC	CASRHAGQETQYF
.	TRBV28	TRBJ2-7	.	TGTGCCAGCAGCTCCTTAGCGGAGGGGGTGGAGCAGTACTTC	CASSSLAEGVEQYF
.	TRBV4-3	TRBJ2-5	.	TGCGCCAGCAGCCAAGATCTAGGACGGGGAGAGACCCAGTACTTC	CASSQDLGRGETQYF
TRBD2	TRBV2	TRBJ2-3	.	TGTGCCAGCAGCGTGGGGACTAGCACCCGATATAGGGATACGCAGTATTTT	CASSVGTSTRYRDTQYF
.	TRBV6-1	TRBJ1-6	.	TGTGCCAGCCGGCAGGGGAATTCACCCCTCCACTTT	CASRQGNSPLHF
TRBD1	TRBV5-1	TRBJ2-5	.	TGCGCCAGCAGCTTGGTTAGGACAGGGGAGTACCAAGAGACCCAGTACTTC	CASSLVRTGEYQETQYF
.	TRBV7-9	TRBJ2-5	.	TGTGCCAGCAGCCGGGGGAGGGACAGCAAAGAGACCCAGTACTTC	CASSRGRDSKETQYF
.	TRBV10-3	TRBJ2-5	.	TGTGCCATCAGTACTTTACCAGGGGGAGGCGAGACCCAGTACTTC	CAISTLPGGGETQYF
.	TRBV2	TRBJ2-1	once	TGTGCCAGCAGTCCAAACAAGCGGCGCTCCTACAATGAGCAGTTCTTC	CASSPNKRRSYNEQFF